The 14 T cell receptor beta chains below all came from one sample that was sequenced in a study of CD8+ T cells in alopecia areata. Cutaneous lymph nodes were pooled and cells sorted by CD4, CD8alpha, NKG2D, NKG2ACE and more. Following RNA extraction, reverse transcription yielded cDNA that acted as the sequencing template. Only in-frame clones appear in the TCRdb table, and some are missing; sequencing was by immunoSEQ multiplex PCR. The data show about 270,000 clones, with none appearing a single time. Input material: CD4+ T cells sorted from a lymph node. These receptors all come from a C3H/HeJ mouse with alopecia areata. These mice share the MHC haplotype H2-k.

This clone was seen a few times. Gene names denote mouse genes. With the read ending 4 residues before the CDR3 end, the germline J gene is used to fill in that end. Other DNA sequences from this sample encode an identical CDR3 as well. The chain carries TRBV1 and TRBJ2-3, with TRBD2 identical over 7 bases. The junction had 4 bases not matched to a gene; V was cut back by 3 bases and J by 1 base. CDR3 length equals 15 residues. In germline, CDR1 is NSQYPW, CDR2 LRSPGD (reference sequence). CDR3 DNA (partial): TGCACCTGCAGTGCCCGCACTGGGGGTGCAGAA. Translation gives CTCSARTGGAE. The entire CDR3 protein reads CTCSARTGGAETLYF.

As concerns this clone: Gene names and germline match the mouse. The read falls 4 residues short of the CDR3 end, and the missing part is taken from the germline J gene. The chain couples TRBV5 to TRBJ2-1, with D possibly TRBD1 on 6 matching bases. Germline values: CDR1 LGHNA, CDR2 YNLKQL (reference sequence). The V end lost 4 bases, the J end lost 5 bases, and 12 bases lay between the germline ends. This CDR3 contains 14 residues. The chain's CDR3 is CASSPGVKNAEQFF. The covered CDR3 bases are TGTGCCAGCAGCCCAGGGGTAAAAAATGCT.

Comment on this clone: The gene names here belong to mouse. The CDR3 end falls 4 residues outside the read, so it is completed with the germline J gene. The chain uses TRBV14 and TRBJ2-4; D may be TRBD2 (6 bases). CDR1 is SGHDT, CDR2 FRDEAV, per germline. This CDR3 is 14 amino acids long. Between the trimmed V and J ends, which lost 0 bases and 2 bases, there was a span of 7 bases. The CDR3 spells CASSFWGVQNTLYF. Incomplete CDR3 DNA: TGTGCCAGCAGTTTCTGGGGGGTTCAAAAC.

Points on this clone: Mouse germline and gene names are used. The CDR3 goes on 4 residues after the read ends, and that part is filled in from the germline J gene. This chain links TRBV1 with TRBJ1-1; 8 bases align to TRBD1. J gave up 4 bases and V 2 bases, and 9 bases lay outside the gene matches. From germline, CDR1 is NSQYPW and CDR2 LRSPGD (reference sequence). The CDR3 contains 16 residues. The sequenced CDR3 bases are TGCACCTGCAGTGCACAACCGGACAGGGCGGGCACA. Protein product: CTCSAQPDRAGT. The CDR3 as a whole reads CTCSAQPDRAGTEVFF.

This clone was seen more than once but under ten times. Mouse names are used for the genes. The observed sequence ends 4 residues before the CDR3 terminus, with the missing tail filled in from the germline J gene. The rearrangement uses TRBV1 and TRBJ2-2; 9 bases agree with TRBD2. Looked up from germline, CDR1 is NSQYPW and CDR2 is LRSPGD (reference sequence). The CDR3 runs to 15 residues. Trimming cost V 3 bases and J 4 bases; bases outside gene matches: 3. The CDR3 loop reads CTCSAGGAPTGQLYF. CDR3 DNA (partial): TGCACCTGCAGTGCTGGGGGGGCGCCCACCGGG.

This clone was seen only a few times. Genes and germline come from the mouse. CDR3 in amino acids: CASSILQGTNTEVFF. Incomplete CDR3 DNA: TGTGCCAGCAGTATACTGCAGGGGACAAACACA. This chain joins TRBV19 and TRBJ1-1; D might be TRBD1 (6 bases). Sequencing ends 4 residues short of the CDR3 end; the germline J gene provides the rest. The CDR3 length is 15 residues. Germline values: CDR1 FNHDT, CDR2 SITEND (reference sequence). V was pared by 1 base and J by 0 bases, with 10 bases between.

This clone has only a few counts. Gene names refer to mouse genes. The CDR3 goes on 4 residues after the read ends, and that part is filled in from the germline J gene. J is TRBJ2-2 and V is TRBV5; 7 bases line up with TRBD2. This CDR3 spans 16 amino acids. V shed 2 bases, J shed 2 bases, and the junction held 5 bases outside the gene matches. Germline V gives CDR1 LGHNA, CDR2 YNLKQL (reference sequence). The CDR3 reads CASSQMGGDNTGQLYF. The CDR3 bases that were read are TGTGCCAGCAGCCAAATGGGGGGTGATAACACCGGG.

Turning to this clone: Gene and germline names: mouse. The observed sequence ends 4 residues before the CDR3 terminus, with the missing tail filled in from the germline J gene. This rearrangement joins TRBV19 to TRBJ1-2; TRBD1 might be the D (6 bases). This CDR3 has 14 amino acids. Germline loops: CDR1 FNHDT, CDR2 SITEND (reference sequence). Incomplete CDR3 DNA: TGTGCCAGCAGTCCTCATCAGGGGAGGTCC. It encodes CASSPHQGRS. From start to end, the CDR3 is CASSPHQGRSDYTF.

For this clone: Germline and genes here are mouse. The CDR3 end falls 4 residues outside the read, so it is completed with the germline J gene. This chain uses TRBV15 with TRBJ1-1; D perhaps matches TRBD1 (6 bases). Trimming left V 11 bases short and J 1 base short, with 11 bases between. CDR3 length: 12 residues. The germline gives CDR1 SGHND, CDR2 FRSKSL. Here the CDR3 reads CAQRGANTEVFF. The covered CDR3 bases are TGTGCCCAGCGGGGGGCGAACACA.

A word on this clone: Gene names follow the mouse nomenclature. The CDR3 is cut off 4 residues early in the read; its end comes from the germline J gene. The J gene is TRBJ1-1, the V gene TRBV1; unclear D gene. V dropped 0 bases and J dropped 0 bases, with 11 bases sitting between them. From germline, CDR1 is NSQYPW and CDR2 LRSPGD (reference sequence). The CDR3 runs to 16 residues. The CDR3 here is CTCSADRTFANTEVFF. CDR3 bases read: TGCACCTGCAGTGCAGACAGAACGTTTGCAAACACA. The full variable domain, its missing parts supplied by reference TRBV1 and TRBJ1-1, is VTLLEQNPRWRLVPRGQAVNLRCILKNSQYPWMSWYQQDLQKQLQWLFTLRSPGDKEVKSLPGADYLATRVTDTELRLQVANMSQGRTLYCTCSADRTFANTEVFFGKGTRLTVV.

As for this clone: Gene names refer to mouse genes. The CDR3 end is not reached by the read, which stops 4 residues before it; the germline J gene fills it in. Other DNA variants within this sample encode the same CDR3. The V call is TRBV1, the J call TRBJ2-7, with 8 positions matching TRBD1. In germline, CDR1 is NSQYPW, CDR2 LRSPGD (reference sequence). The CDR3 is 14 amino acids. CDR3 DNA, as far as it was read: TGCACCTGCAGTGCAGGGACAGGGTCTTAT. Amino acids: CTCSAGTGSY. The CDR3 in its entirety is CTCSAGTGSYEQYF.

The table lists this clone with a few counts. The listed genes are named as in mouse. The CDR3 extends 4 residues past the end of the read, so its final part is completed from the germline J gene. The chain recombines TRBV1 with TRBJ2-3, with 7 bases lining up with TRBD2. CDR1 and CDR2 (germline): NSQYPW, LRSPGD (reference sequence). This CDR3 has 15 residues. J lost 0 bases, V lost 4 bases, and 4 bases had no gene match. Incomplete CDR3 DNA: TGCACCTGCAGTGAGACTGGGCCTAGTGCAGAA. It codes for CTCSETGPSAE. The entire CDR3 protein reads CTCSETGPSAETLYF.

This clone was detected only a few times. Gene names follow the mouse nomenclature. The DNA read from the CDR3 is TGTGCCAGCAGTATCCCTCGACTGGGGGAA. Its translation is CASSIPRLGE. The full CDR3 protein reads CASSIPRLGEEVFF. The chain has TRBV19 and TRBJ1-1; tentative D call: TRBD1 (5 bases). The CDR3 end lies 4 residues beyond the end of the read and is filled in from the germline J gene. Germline lookup yields CDR1 FNHDT and CDR2 SITEND (reference sequence). This CDR3 has 14 amino acids.

The table lists this clone with many counts. Germline and genes: mouse. The read stops 4 residues short of the end of the CDR3; the missing end is completed from the germline J gene. This sample also contains other DNA sequences that code for the same CDR3. The chain has TRBV19 and TRBJ2-1; maybe TRBD1 (6 bases). CDR3 length equals 14 residues. In germline, CDR1 is FNHDT, CDR2 SITEND (reference sequence). V gave up 0 bases and J gave up 2 bases, with 6 bases separating them. The CDR3 DNA, read in part, is TGTGCCAGCAGTATAGGGACAGACTATGCT. This sequence encodes CASSIGTDYA. The whole CDR3 protein is CASSIGTDYAEQFF.